The rows below give T cell receptor beta chains drawn from one sample of a study of T cell responses to AZD1222 COVID-19 vaccine. Sequencing used immunoSEQ multiplex PCR; TCRdb keeps in-frame clones, though not all of them. Here the sample spans roughly 130,000 clones, around 94% being singletons. Sequencing was performed on peripheral blood, taken on day 0 of AZD1222 vaccination. The source of these receptors is an adult in good health. Both conserved end residues are part of each CDR3. Each record gives: D gene, clone size, V gene, J gene, CDR3 protein, CDR3 DNA. The D gene is left open where the match is weak. The size entry is marked missing in some rows and otherwise reads once, few, many or a size class.

NA	few	TRBV6-2/TRBV6-3	TRBJ2-7	CASSYSHLSGNSYEQYF	TGTGCCAGCAGTTACTCCCATTTATCCGGAAACTCCTACGAGCAGTACTTC
NA	once	TRBV7-2	TRBJ1-6	CASSSPLTGVNSPLHF	TGTGCCAGCAGCTCACCCCTGACAGGTGTCAATTCACCCCTCCACTTT
NA	once	TRBV24-1	TRBJ2-1	CATSGVSGTQSYNEQFF	TGTGCCACCAGTGGTGTCTCCGGGACACAATCCTACAATGAGCAGTTCTTC
NA	NA	TRBV5-3	TRBJ1-1	CARSFGTEAFF	TGTGCCAGAAGCTTCGGTACTGAAGCTTTCTTT
TRBD2	NA	TRBV6-2/TRBV6-3	TRBJ2-1	CASSYSGGGPYNEQFF	TGTGCCAGCAGTTACAGTGGGGGAGGGCCCTACAATGAGCAGTTCTTC
TRBD2	once	TRBV10-1	TRBJ2-2	CASSDGGRHGELFF	TGCGCCAGCAGTGACGGCGGGAGGCATGGGGAGCTGTTTTTT
NA	once	TRBV18	TRBJ1-5	CASSPAGDNQPQHF	TGTGCCAGCTCACCTGCAGGGGACAATCAGCCCCAGCATTTT
TRBD1	NA	TRBV5-1	TRBJ2-3	CASSPGWTGKDTQYF	TGCGCCAGCAGCCCAGGTTGGACAGGGAAAGATACGCAGTATTTT
NA	once	TRBV5-6	TRBJ2-3	CASSLGGPRTDTQYF	TGTGCCAGCAGCTTAGGAGGACCTCGGACAGATACGCAGTATTTT
NA	NA	TRBV27	TRBJ2-1	CASSFAGNEQFF	TGTGCCAGCAGTTTCGCAGGGAATGAGCAGTTCTTC
NA	NA	TRBV4-1	TRBJ2-7	CASSQDALFVYEQYF	TGCGCCAGCAGCCAAGACGCCCTCTTCGTTTACGAGCAGTACTTC
TRBD1	NA	TRBV19	TRBJ1-2	CASSDRGRGGYTF	TGTGCCAGTAGCGACAGGGGGAGAGGCGGCTACACCTTC
TRBD2	NA	TRBV11-2	TRBJ2-1	CASSASGRASGEQFF	TGTGCCAGCAGCGCTAGCGGGAGGGCCTCAGGTGAGCAGTTCTTC
NA	NA	TRBV4-1	TRBJ2-5	CASSEGLAAQYF	TGCGCCAGCAGCGAAGGACTCGCGGCCCAGTACTTC
NA	few	TRBV30	TRBJ1-4	CAWSVLLGGKKLFF	TGTGCCTGGAGTGTACTTCTCGGGGGGAAAAAACTGTTTTTT
NA	NA	TRBV6-2/TRBV6-3	TRBJ2-7	CASSPSASYEQYF	TGTGCCAGCAGCCCTAGCGCTTCCTACGAGCAGTACTTC
NA	NA	TRBV4-2	TRBJ1-2	CASSQVEQSLNYGYTF	TGTGCCAGCAGCCAAGTTGAGCAGTCCCTTAACTATGGCTACACCTTC
NA	NA	TRBV27	TRBJ2-1	CASSLGGFAPYNEQFF	TGTGCCAGCAGTTTAGGCGGATTTGCGCCGTACAATGAGCAGTTCTTC
NA	once	TRBV5-1	TRBJ2-7	CASSTAYEQYF	TGCGCCAGCAGCACCGCCTACGAGCAGTACTTC
NA	NA	TRBV21-1	TRBJ2-7	CANPGGGEQYF	TGTGCCAACCCAGGGGGGGGCGAGCAGTACTTC
TRBD1	NA	TRBV2	TRBJ1-1	CASSEEQGATEAFF	TGTGCCAGCAGTGAAGAACAGGGGGCCACTGAAGCTTTCTTT
NA	NA	TRBV5-6	TRBJ2-7	CASSLNYEQYF	TGTGCCAGCAGCCTAAACTACGAGCAGTACTTC
NA	NA	TRBV3-1/TRBV3-2	TRBJ2-7	CASSQDGAAYEQYF	TGTGCCAGCAGCCAAGACGGGGCCGCCTACGAGCAGTACTTC
TRBD1	NA	TRBV6-1	TRBJ1-1	CASSERTGAGAFF	TGTGCCAGCAGTGAACGTACAGGGGCTGGGGCTTTCTTT
NA	NA	TRBV6-2/TRBV6-3	TRBJ2-3	CASSYPQGFGADTQYF	TGTGCCAGCAGTTACCCCCAGGGATTCGGGGCAGATACGCAGTATTTT
NA	once	TRBV28	TRBJ2-3	CASSPGTDTQYF	TGTGCCAGCAGTCCCGGAACAGATACGCAGTATTTT
NA	NA	TRBV6-5	TRBJ1-1	CASSYSITGTEAFF	TGTGCCAGCAGTTACTCGATCACCGGGACTGAAGCTTTCTTT
TRBD2	NA	TRBV19	TRBJ2-1	CASSMLAGGPYEQFF	TGTGCCAGTAGTATGTTAGCGGGAGGGCCCTATGAGCAGTTCTTC
NA	NA	TRBV5-4	TRBJ1-2	CASSMSEGANYGYTF	TGTGCCAGCAGCATGTCGGAGGGGGCTAACTATGGCTACACCTTC
NA	NA	TRBV19	TRBJ2-7	CASSIVGARSFYEQYF	TGTGCCAGTAGTATAGTGGGGGCCAGGTCTTTCTACGAGCAGTACTTC
TRBD1	NA	TRBV6-5	TRBJ1-2	CASSYGQGRYGYTF	TGTGCCAGCAGTTACGGACAGGGACGTTATGGCTACACCTTC
TRBD1	NA	TRBV19	TRBJ2-7	CASCPGTGGNEQYF	TGTGCCAGCTGCCCCGGGACAGGGGGAAACGAGCAGTACTTC
NA	NA	TRBV30	TRBJ1-2	CAWRDNYGYTF	TGTGCCTGGAGGGATAACTATGGCTACACCTTC
NA	NA	TRBV6-2/TRBV6-3	TRBJ2-1	CASSTYSGRQFF	TGTGCCAGCAGTACCTACTCGGGACGGCAGTTCTTC
TRBD2	NA	TRBV11-2	TRBJ2-2	CASSREAGVNTGELFF	TGTGCCAGCAGCCGAGAGGCGGGGGTGAACACCGGGGAGCTGTTTTTT
NA	NA	TRBV6-2/TRBV6-3	TRBJ2-4	CASSYSVVAKNIQYF	TGTGCCAGCAGTTACTCGGTTGTAGCCAAAAACATTCAGTACTTC
NA	once	TRBV18	TRBJ1-1	CASSPVTNTEAFF	TGTGCCAGCTCACCAGTTACGAACACTGAAGCTTTCTTT
NA	NA	TRBV6-5	TRBJ1-2	CASSHGGADGYTF	TGTGCCAGCAGCCATGGGGGGGCGGATGGCTACACCTTC
NA	NA	TRBV28	TRBJ1-5	CASSSTVSHQHF	TGTGCCAGCAGTTCGACAGTTTCACACCAGCATTTT
NA	NA	TRBV5-1	TRBJ1-1	CASSSTGPPAGTEAFF	TGCGCCAGCAGCTCAACGGGACCGCCTGCCGGCACTGAAGCTTTCTTT
NA	NA	TRBV5-1	TRBJ2-5	CASARTQGIQETQYF	TGCGCCAGCGCGCGAACACAGGGAATTCAGGAGACCCAGTACTTC
TRBD2	once	TRBV7-9	TRBJ2-7	CASSLVGTSGEQYF	TGTGCCAGCAGCTTAGTCGGGACTAGTGGGGAGCAGTACTTC
NA	once	TRBV15	TRBJ1-5	CATARQDQPQHF	TGTGCCACAGCTAGACAGGACCAGCCCCAGCATTTT
NA	NA	TRBV25-1	TRBJ2-7	CASSEWYEQYF	TGTGCCAGCAGTGAATGGTACGAGCAGTACTTC
NA	NA	TRBV25-1	TRBJ1-2	CASSAPGRNYGYTF	TGTGCCAGCAGTGCACCTGGGAGAAACTATGGCTACACCTTC
NA	NA	TRBV7-2	TRBJ2-2	CASSLGRTSNTGELFF	TGTGCCAGCAGCTTAGGTAGGACTTCGAACACCGGGGAGCTGTTTTTT
TRBD1	NA	TRBV7-9	TRBJ1-2	CASSFTGGAYGYTF	TGTGCCAGCAGCTTTACAGGGGGCGCCTATGGCTACACCTTC
TRBD1	NA	TRBV6-5	TRBJ1-5	CASRGGQGGPQHF	TGTGCCAGCAGGGGCGGACAGGGCGGTCCCCAGCATTTT